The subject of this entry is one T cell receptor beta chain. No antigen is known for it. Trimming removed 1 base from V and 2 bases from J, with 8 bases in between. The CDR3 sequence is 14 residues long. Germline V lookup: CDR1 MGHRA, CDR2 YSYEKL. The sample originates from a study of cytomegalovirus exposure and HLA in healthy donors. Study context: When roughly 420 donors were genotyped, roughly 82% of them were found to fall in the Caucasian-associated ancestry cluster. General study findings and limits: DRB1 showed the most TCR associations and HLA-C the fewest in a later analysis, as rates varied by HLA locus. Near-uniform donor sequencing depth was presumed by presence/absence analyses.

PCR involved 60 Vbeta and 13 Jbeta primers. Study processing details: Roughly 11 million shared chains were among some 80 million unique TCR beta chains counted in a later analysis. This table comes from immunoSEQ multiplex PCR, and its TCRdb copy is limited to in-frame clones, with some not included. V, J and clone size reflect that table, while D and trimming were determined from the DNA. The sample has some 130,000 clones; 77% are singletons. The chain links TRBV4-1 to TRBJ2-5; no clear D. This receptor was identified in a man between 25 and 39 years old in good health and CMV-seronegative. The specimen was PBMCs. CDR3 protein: CASSQVFPQETQYF. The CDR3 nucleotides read TGCGCCAGCAGCCAAGTTTTCCCGCAAGAGACCCAGTACTTC.